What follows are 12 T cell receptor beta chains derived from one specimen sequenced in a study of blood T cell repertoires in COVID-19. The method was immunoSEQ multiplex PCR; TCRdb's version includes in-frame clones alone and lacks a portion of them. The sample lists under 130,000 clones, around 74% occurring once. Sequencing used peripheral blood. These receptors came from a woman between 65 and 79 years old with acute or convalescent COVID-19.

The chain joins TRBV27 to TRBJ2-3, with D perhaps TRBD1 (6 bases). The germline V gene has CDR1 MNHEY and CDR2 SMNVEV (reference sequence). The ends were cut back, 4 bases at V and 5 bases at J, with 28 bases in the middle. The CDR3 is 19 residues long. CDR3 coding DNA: TGTGCCAGCAGTTCGTCTATGCCCCGGAGGACAGCAGAGGGAGATACGCAGTATTTT. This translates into CASSSSMPRRTAEGDTQYF.

The CDR3 nucleotides read TGTGCCAGCAGGGGCGGGCCGAGTAACTATGGCTACACCTTC. This codes for CASRGGPSNYGYTF. The chain employs TRBV21-1 and TRBJ1-2. TRBV21-1 is given as a pseudogene. This CDR3 is 14 amino acids long.

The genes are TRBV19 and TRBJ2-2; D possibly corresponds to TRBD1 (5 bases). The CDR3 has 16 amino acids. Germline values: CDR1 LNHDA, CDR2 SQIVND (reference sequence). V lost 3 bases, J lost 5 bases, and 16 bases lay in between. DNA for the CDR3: TGTGCCAGTAGTATGGTTCCGAGACAGCCGACCGGGGAGCTGTTTTTT. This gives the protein CASSMVPRQPTGELFF.

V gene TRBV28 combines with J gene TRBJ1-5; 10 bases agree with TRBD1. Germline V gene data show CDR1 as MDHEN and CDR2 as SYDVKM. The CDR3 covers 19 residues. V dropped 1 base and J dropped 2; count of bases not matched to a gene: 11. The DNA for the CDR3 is TGTGCCAGCAGTTTATTTCCCACGACAGGGGGCAGGGGCAATCAGCCCCAGCATTTT. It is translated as CASSLFPTTGGRGNQPQHF.

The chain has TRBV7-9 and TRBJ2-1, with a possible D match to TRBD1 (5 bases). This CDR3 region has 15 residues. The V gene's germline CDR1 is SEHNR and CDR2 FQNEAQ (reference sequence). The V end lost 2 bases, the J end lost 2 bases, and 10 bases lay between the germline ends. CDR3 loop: CASSLRAGTYNEQFF. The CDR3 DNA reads TGTGCCAGCAGCTTAAGGGCAGGGACCTACAATGAGCAGTTCTTC.

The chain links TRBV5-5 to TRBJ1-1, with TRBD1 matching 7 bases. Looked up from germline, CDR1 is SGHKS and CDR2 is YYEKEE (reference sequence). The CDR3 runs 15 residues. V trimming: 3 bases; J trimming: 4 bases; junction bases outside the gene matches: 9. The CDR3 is CASSSPNRGPTEAFF. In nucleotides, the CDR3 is TGTGCCAGCAGCTCGCCTAACAGGGGCCCCACTGAAGCTTTCTTT. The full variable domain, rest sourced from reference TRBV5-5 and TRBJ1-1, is DAGVTQSPTHLIKTRGQQVTLRCSPISGHKSVSWYQQVLGQGPQFIFQYYEKEERGRGNFPDRFSARQFPNYSSELNVNALLLGDSALYLCASSSPNRGPTEAFFGQGTRLTVV.

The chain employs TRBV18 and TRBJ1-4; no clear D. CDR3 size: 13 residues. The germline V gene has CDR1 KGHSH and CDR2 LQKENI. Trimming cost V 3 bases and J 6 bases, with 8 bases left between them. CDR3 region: CASSPEVYEKLFF. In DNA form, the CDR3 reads TGTGCCAGCTCACCGGAGGTGTATGAAAAACTGTTTTTT.

The CDR3 region has the DNA TGTGCCAGCAGCTTGGGGACAGGCACCGGGGAGCTGTTTTTT. Translation gives CASSLGTGTGELFF. This chain connects TRBV5-4 to TRBJ2-2; 7 bases are shared with TRBD1. Trimming at V came to 0 bases and at J to 4 bases, leaving 0 bases not matched to a gene. CDR3 length equals 14 residues. Looked up from germline, CDR1 is SGHNT and CDR2 is YYREEE (reference sequence).

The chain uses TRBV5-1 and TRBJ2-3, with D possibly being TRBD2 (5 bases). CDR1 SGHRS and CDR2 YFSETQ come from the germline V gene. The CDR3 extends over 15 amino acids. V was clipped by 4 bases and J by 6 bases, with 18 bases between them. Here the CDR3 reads CASSGTPGSEDTQYF. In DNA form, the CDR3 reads TGCGCCAGCAGCGGAACGCCGGGGTCTGAGGATACGCAGTATTTT.

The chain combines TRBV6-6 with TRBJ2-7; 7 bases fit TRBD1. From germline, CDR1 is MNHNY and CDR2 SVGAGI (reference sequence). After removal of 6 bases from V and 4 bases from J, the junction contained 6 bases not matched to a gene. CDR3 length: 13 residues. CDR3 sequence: CASSRGQIYEQYF. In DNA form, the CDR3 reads TGTGCCAGCAGCCGGGGACAGATATACGAGCAGTACTTC.

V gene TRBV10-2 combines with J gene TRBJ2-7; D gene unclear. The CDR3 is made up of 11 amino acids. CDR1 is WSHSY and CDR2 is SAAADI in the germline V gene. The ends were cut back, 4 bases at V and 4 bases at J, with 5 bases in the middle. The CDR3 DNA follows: TGCGCCAGCAGTGTACAGTACGAGCAGTACTTC. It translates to CASSVQYEQYF.

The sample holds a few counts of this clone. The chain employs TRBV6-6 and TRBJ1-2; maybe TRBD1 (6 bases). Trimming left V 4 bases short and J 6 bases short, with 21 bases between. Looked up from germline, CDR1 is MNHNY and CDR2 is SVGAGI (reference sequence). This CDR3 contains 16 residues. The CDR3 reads CASSSQGGGLTNGYTF. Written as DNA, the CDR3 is TGTGCCAGCAGTTCCCAGGGAGGGGGTTTAACTAATGGCTACACCTTC.